This T cell receptor beta chain was sequenced during a study of T cells in Graves' hyperthyroidism and ophthalmopathy. TCR beta CDR3 regions were amplified from RNA transcripts. TCR CDR3 underwent first-round RT-PCR with the HTBI primer set. Via MiXCR, TCRdb re-called the multiplex PCR reads, giving one row per CDR3 protein. The profile shows 500,000 to 750,000 distinct CDR3 sequences, 13% to 15% of them singletons. The CDR3 is 15 amino acids. V shed 5 bases, J shed 7 bases, and the junction held 11 bases outside the gene matches. CDR1 and CDR2 (germline): SGHTA, FQGNSA. Ophthalmopathy patients showed a Clinical Activity Score of at least 3, NOSPECS grade of at least 4 and duration under 3 months. Exclusion of a patient resulted from uncontrolled infection, other autoimmune disease, pregnancy or lactation. This clonotype was recorded many times.

Sequences were obtained from blood. This sequence originates from a young woman with Graves' ophthalmopathy. V gene TRBV7-2 combines with J gene TRBJ2-1; TRBD1 agrees at 7 bases. CDR3 coding DNA: TGTGCCAGCAGCAGACGGGACAGCATACTGAATGAGCAGTTCTTC. This gives the protein CASSRRDSILNEQFF.